Shown below are 30 T cell receptor beta chains from a single sample sequenced in a study of OX40 agonist ivuxolimab in advanced cancers. The library came from the immunoSEQ multiplex PCR assay. TCRdb mirrors the immuneACCESS table, restricted to in-frame sequences. Some clones are absent from its copies; in checked studies, under half trace to an unresolved V gene, and the reason for the others is unknown. This sample holds over 70,000 clones; more than 85% were observed only once. 13% to 15% of the sample is held by the ten biggest clonotypes. The source material was CD4+ or CD8+ T cells sorted from blood, sampled in a trial of the OX40 agonist ivuxolimab. The receptors were gathered from an adult with an advanced solid tumor such as melanoma, head and neck, liver or kidney cancer.

V usage is TRBV7-2 and J usage is TRBJ2-7; D unresolved. CDR1 and CDR2 (germline): SGHTA, FQGNSA. V was trimmed by 1 base and J by 5 bases, leaving 6 bases between them. The CDR3 is 12 residues long. The CDR3 DNA reads TGTGCCAGCAGCTTAGATTCAAACGAGCAGTACTTC. Translation gives CASSLDSNEQYF.

The V call is TRBV7-2, the J call TRBJ2-3; TRBD2 agrees at 7 bases. The junction had 8 bases not matched to a gene; V was cut back by 0 bases and J by 5 bases. Per the germline V gene, CDR1 is SGHTA and CDR2 is FQGNSA. The CDR3 extends over 16 amino acids. DNA for the CDR3: TGTGCCAGCAGCTTAGCGGGAGGGCCATTACGAGATACGCAGTATTTT. It codes for CASSLAGGPLRDTQYF. The full variable domain, with the rest looked up from reference TRBV7-2 and TRBJ2-3, is GAGVSQSPSNKVTEKGKDVELRCDPISGHTALYWYRQSLGQGLEFLIYFQGNSAPDKSGLPSDRFSAERTGGSVSTLTIQRTQQEDSAVYLCASSLAGGPLRDTQYFGPGTRLTVL.

This CDR3 reads CASSLGGTTYEQYF. The CDR3 coding sequence is TGCGCCAGCAGCTTGGGGGGAACAACCTACGAGCAGTACTTC. The J gene is TRBJ2-7, the V gene TRBV5-1; D not resolved. Trimming stripped 0 bases from V and 2 bases from J, with 9 bases between. The CDR3 contains 14 residues. CDR1 SGHRS and CDR2 YFSETQ come from the germline V gene.

The chain is built from TRBV27 and TRBJ2-5, with D unclear. The length of the CDR3 is 14 residues. V was shortened by 4 bases and J by 5 bases, with 14 bases between the two germline ends. CDR1 and CDR2 (germline): MNHEY, SMNVEV (reference sequence). Here the CDR3 DNA reads TGTGCCAGCAGTTACCGGACGGATGGGGAGACCCAGTACTTC. Its translation is CASSYRTDGETQYF.

This sequence joins TRBV28 and TRBJ2-1; 7 positions match TRBD2. Germline lookup yields CDR1 MDHEN and CDR2 SYDVKM. After removal of 5 bases from V and 7 bases from J, the junction contained 2 bases not matched to a gene. The CDR3 contains 12 residues. Written as DNA, the CDR3 is TGTGCCAGCAGTCTGGGAGGGAATGAGCAGTTCTTC. It encodes CASSLGGNEQFF.

The chain combines TRBV6-5 with TRBJ2-1, with D maybe TRBD1 (5 bases). The CDR3 consists of 13 residues. CDR1 and CDR2 from the germline V gene are MNHEY and SVGAGI. V was pared by 4 bases and J by 3 bases, with 7 bases between. Written as DNA, the CDR3 is TGTGCCAGCAGTTCGACAGTCTACAATGAGCAGTTCTTC. It specifies CASSSTVYNEQFF.

The gene calls are TRBV13 and TRBJ1-5, with D perhaps TRBD1 (6 bases). CDR1 and CDR2 (germline): PRHDT, FYEKMQ (reference sequence). This CDR3 spans 16 amino acids. Between the trimmed V and J ends, which lost 2 bases and 6 bases, there was a span of 17 bases. The CDR3 DNA sequence: TGTGCCAGCAGCTTAAGGGTGAAAGGGGGTCGTCAGCCCCAGCATTTT. Protein product: CASSLRVKGGRQPQHF.

The chain combines TRBV28 with TRBJ2-5, with 7 bases fitting TRBD1. The last part of the DNA fits TRBJ2-7 better; the J call may be wrong. Germline CDR1 and CDR2: MDHEN and SYDVKM. This CDR3 contains 13 residues. CDR3 nucleotides: TGTGCCAGCAGTAAAGGACAGGTATACGAGCAGTACTTC. Translated: CASSKGQVYEQYF.

The chain recombines TRBV4-3 with TRBJ2-5; D is possibly TRBD1 (5 bases). Germline CDR1 is LGHNA and CDR2 is YSLEER. CDR3 length: 12 amino acids. V lost 3 bases and J 4 bases, leaving 6 bases between the germline ends. CDR3 protein: CASSHTGETQYF. In nucleotides, the CDR3 is TGCGCCAGCAGCCATACAGGAGAGACCCAGTACTTC.

The chain combines TRBV4-2 with TRBJ2-1, with 8 bases lining up with TRBD2. Germline assignment: CDR1 LGHNA and CDR2 YNFKEQ. The CDR3 is 15 amino acids. V trimming: 4 bases; J trimming: 2 bases; junction bases outside the gene matches: 4. CDR3 coding DNA: TGTGCCAGCAGCCCACGAGCGGGAGCCTACAATGAGCAGTTCTTC. Translating gives CASSPRAGAYNEQFF.

This chain uses TRBV9 with TRBJ2-1, with D perhaps TRBD2 (7 bases). In germline, CDR1 is SGDLS, CDR2 YYNGEE. The CDR3 sequence is 16 residues long. V dropped 0 bases and J dropped 2 bases, with 12 bases sitting between them. CDR3 protein: CASSVVAGAPYNEQFF. The CDR3 DNA reads as TGTGCCAGCAGCGTAGTGGCGGGGGCGCCCTACAATGAGCAGTTCTTC.

The chain has TRBV7-6 and TRBJ2-1, with D perhaps TRBD1 (6 bases). V lost 2 bases and J 1 base, leaving 9 bases between the germline ends. This CDR3 region has 15 residues. Germline V gene sequence: CDR1 SGHVS, CDR2 FNYEAQ. The CDR3 sequence is CASSLQQGSYNEQFF. In DNA form, the CDR3 reads TGTGCCAGCAGCTTACAACAGGGTTCCTACAATGAGCAGTTCTTC.

The chain is built from TRBV13 and TRBJ2-7; no firm D call. This CDR3 region has 13 residues. Trimming pared 5 bases from V and 1 base from J, leaving 9 bases between. The V gene's germline CDR1 is PRHDT and CDR2 FYEKMQ (reference sequence). In nucleotides, the CDR3 is TGTGCCAGCAGCAACGGCGGTTCCTACGAGCAGTACTTC. Translation gives CASSNGGSYEQYF.

The chain couples TRBV4-3 to TRBJ2-7; a weak D match, TRBD2 (5 bases). Trimming left V 0 bases short and J 2 bases short, with 8 bases between. The CDR3 is 14 residues long. The germline V gene has CDR1 LGHNA and CDR2 YSLEER. CDR3 nucleotide sequence: TGCGCCAGCAGCCAAGATCTGGGAGCCTACGAGCAGTACTTC. It encodes CASSQDLGAYEQYF.

The chain carries TRBV29-1 and TRBJ1-2, with unresolved D. V shed 4 bases and J shed 2 bases, with 8 bases lying between them. Germline V gives CDR1 SQVTM, CDR2 ANQGSEA. The CDR3 totals 12 residues. CDR3 protein: CSVAASNYGYTF. The CDR3 region has the DNA TGCAGCGTTGCGGCGTCAAACTATGGCTACACCTTC.

This chain joins TRBV28 and TRBJ2-5; 7 bases fit TRBD1. Trimming at V came to 11 bases and at J to 6 bases, leaving 12 bases not matched to a gene. The CDR3 is 13 residues long. Per germline, CDR1 MDHEN and CDR2 SYDVKM. This CDR3 reads CALDRVKAQTQYF. The CDR3 bases are TGTGCCCTCGACAGGGTAAAGGCTCAGACCCAGTACTTC.

The chain is built from TRBV9 and TRBJ2-7; 7 bases match TRBD2. The CDR3 covers 15 residues. V lost 0 bases and J lost 2; bases outside the gene matches: 5. Per the germline V gene, CDR1 is SGDLS and CDR2 is YYNGEE. CDR3 DNA sequence: TGTGCCAGCAGCGTAGTGTGGGAGGGGCCCTACGAGCAGTACTTC. It specifies CASSVVWEGPYEQYF.

This chain joins TRBV6-5 and TRBJ2-7; D is perhaps TRBD1 (5 bases). The V end lost 4 bases, the J end lost 2 bases, and 15 bases lay between the germline ends. The CDR3 extends over 15 amino acids. The V gene's germline CDR1 is MNHEY and CDR2 SVGAGI. Written as DNA, the CDR3 is TGTGCCAGCAGTTCCAGGGTGCGAGTTCCCTACGAGCAGTACTTC. Translation gives CASSSRVRVPYEQYF.

The chain employs TRBV27 and TRBJ2-7; perhaps TRBD1 as D (6 bases). Germline V gives CDR1 MNHEY, CDR2 SMNVEV (reference sequence). The CDR3 runs 13 residues. The V gene lost 4 bases and the J gene lost 5 bases, with 12 bases spanning the gap. CDR3 residues: CASSSQGPHEQYF. The CDR3 coding sequence is TGTGCCAGCAGTTCACAGGGCCCCCACGAGCAGTACTTC.

The chain carries TRBV19 and TRBJ2-6; D may be TRBD1 or TRBD2 (5 bases each). The CDR3 extends over 14 amino acids. V shed 1 base and J shed 11 bases, with 12 bases lying between them. CDR1 LNHDA and CDR2 SQIVND come from the germline V gene (reference sequence). CDR3 nucleotide sequence: TGTGCCAGTAGTATAGGGAGGACAAGTGACGTCCTGACTTTC. Amino acids: CASSIGRTSDVLTF.

The chain recombines TRBV28 with TRBJ2-5; no clear D. The CDR3 has 14 amino acids. The V gene's germline CDR1 is MDHEN and CDR2 SYDVKM. Trimming pared 4 bases from V and 0 bases from J, leaving 9 bases between. This chain's CDR3 is CASSSELYQETQYF. CDR3 DNA: TGTGCCAGCAGTTCAGAGCTGTACCAAGAGACCCAGTACTTC.

This chain links TRBV4-3 with TRBJ2-1, with 11 bases fitting TRBD1. Looked up from germline, CDR1 is LGHNA and CDR2 is YSLEER. J lost 5 bases, V lost 0 bases, and 3 bases had no gene match. The CDR3 sequence is 16 residues long. Here the CDR3 reads CASSQDSGQGDNEQFF. CDR3 nucleotides: TGCGCCAGCAGCCAAGATTCGGGACAGGGGGACAATGAGCAGTTCTTC.

The J gene is TRBJ2-7, the V gene TRBV9; 9 positions match TRBD2. The CDR3 spans 15 residues. Germline CDR1 and CDR2: SGDLS and YYNGEE. The V segment lost 4 bases and the J segment 7 bases; nucleotides outside the gene matches: 12. CDR3 sequence (DNA): TGTGCCAGCAGCCCCCCTAGCGGGGTTCTAGGAGAGCAGTACTTC. Translating gives CASSPPSGVLGEQYF.

The rearrangement uses TRBV27 and TRBJ1-2, with D possibly matching TRBD1 (6 bases). Trimming pared 3 bases from V and 4 bases from J, leaving 21 bases between. This CDR3 region has 17 residues. The germline gives CDR1 MNHEY, CDR2 SMNVEV (reference sequence). CDR3 sequence: CASSFRGVPFSFYGYTF. CDR3 nucleotide sequence: TGTGCCAGCAGTTTTAGGGGGGTTCCGTTCTCTTTCTATGGCTACACCTTC.

The chain combines TRBV6-5 with TRBJ2-7; D not resolved. The germline V gene has CDR1 MNHEY and CDR2 SVGAGI. Trimming shortened V by 4 bases and J by 0 bases, and 16 bases separated the two germline ends. The length of the CDR3 is 16 residues. The CDR3 reads CASSSFRAIHSYEQYF. The CDR3 DNA reads TGTGCCAGCAGTTCTTTCCGGGCCATCCACTCCTACGAGCAGTACTTC.

This clone has more than one count but fewer than ten. The chain couples TRBV2 to TRBJ1-4, with D hard to call. This CDR3 is built from 14 residues. From germline, CDR1 is SNHLY and CDR2 FYNNEI. Trimming took 4 bases from V and 7 from J, leaving 13 bases between them. The CDR3 DNA is TGTGCCAGCAGTGGTTTAGGGAGCGGTGAAAAACTGTTTTTT. Residues: CASSGLGSGEKLFF.

The count of this clone is one. The chain employs TRBV5-1 and TRBJ1-2; 9 positions match TRBD1. CDR3 size: 13 residues. CDR1 SGHRS and CDR2 YFSETQ come from the germline V gene. V lost 4 bases and J lost 6; bases outside the gene matches: 4. CDR3: CASSATGGDGYTF. CDR3 DNA: TGCGCCAGCAGCGCAACAGGGGGCGATGGCTACACCTTC.

As regards this clone: One junction end disagrees with the germline gene, perhaps due to a read error. The gene calls are TRBV19 and TRBJ2-1; TRBD2 matches at 9 bases. This CDR3 is 15 amino acids long. The germline V gene encodes CDR1 LNHDA and CDR2 SQIVND (reference sequence). The CDR3 protein is CASTLPGLAYSEQFF. Here the CDR3 DNA reads TGTGCCAGTACCCTCCCGGGACTAGCCTACAGTGAGCAGTTCTTC.

The chain joins TRBV4-1 to TRBJ2-5; 8 bases match TRBD1. With V trimmed by 1 base and J by 5 bases, 6 bases remained unmatched. The germline CDR1 and CDR2 sequences are MGHRA and YSYEKL. CDR3 length equals 15 residues. For the CDR3, the DNA is TGCGCCAGCAGCCAAGCCAGGACAGGGCGGGAGACCCAGTACTTC. Its translation: CASSQARTGRETQYF.

The rearrangement joins TRBV29-1 to TRBJ2-7; weak D call: TRBD1 (6 bases). V lost 0 bases and J lost 5, with 23 bases in between. The CDR3 loop spans 17 amino acids. CDR1 is SQVTM and CDR2 is ANQGSEA in the germline V gene. The CDR3 reads CSVEEPPLDSPSNEQYF. CDR3 DNA sequence: TGCAGCGTTGAAGAACCTCCCCTGGACAGCCCCTCTAACGAGCAGTACTTC.